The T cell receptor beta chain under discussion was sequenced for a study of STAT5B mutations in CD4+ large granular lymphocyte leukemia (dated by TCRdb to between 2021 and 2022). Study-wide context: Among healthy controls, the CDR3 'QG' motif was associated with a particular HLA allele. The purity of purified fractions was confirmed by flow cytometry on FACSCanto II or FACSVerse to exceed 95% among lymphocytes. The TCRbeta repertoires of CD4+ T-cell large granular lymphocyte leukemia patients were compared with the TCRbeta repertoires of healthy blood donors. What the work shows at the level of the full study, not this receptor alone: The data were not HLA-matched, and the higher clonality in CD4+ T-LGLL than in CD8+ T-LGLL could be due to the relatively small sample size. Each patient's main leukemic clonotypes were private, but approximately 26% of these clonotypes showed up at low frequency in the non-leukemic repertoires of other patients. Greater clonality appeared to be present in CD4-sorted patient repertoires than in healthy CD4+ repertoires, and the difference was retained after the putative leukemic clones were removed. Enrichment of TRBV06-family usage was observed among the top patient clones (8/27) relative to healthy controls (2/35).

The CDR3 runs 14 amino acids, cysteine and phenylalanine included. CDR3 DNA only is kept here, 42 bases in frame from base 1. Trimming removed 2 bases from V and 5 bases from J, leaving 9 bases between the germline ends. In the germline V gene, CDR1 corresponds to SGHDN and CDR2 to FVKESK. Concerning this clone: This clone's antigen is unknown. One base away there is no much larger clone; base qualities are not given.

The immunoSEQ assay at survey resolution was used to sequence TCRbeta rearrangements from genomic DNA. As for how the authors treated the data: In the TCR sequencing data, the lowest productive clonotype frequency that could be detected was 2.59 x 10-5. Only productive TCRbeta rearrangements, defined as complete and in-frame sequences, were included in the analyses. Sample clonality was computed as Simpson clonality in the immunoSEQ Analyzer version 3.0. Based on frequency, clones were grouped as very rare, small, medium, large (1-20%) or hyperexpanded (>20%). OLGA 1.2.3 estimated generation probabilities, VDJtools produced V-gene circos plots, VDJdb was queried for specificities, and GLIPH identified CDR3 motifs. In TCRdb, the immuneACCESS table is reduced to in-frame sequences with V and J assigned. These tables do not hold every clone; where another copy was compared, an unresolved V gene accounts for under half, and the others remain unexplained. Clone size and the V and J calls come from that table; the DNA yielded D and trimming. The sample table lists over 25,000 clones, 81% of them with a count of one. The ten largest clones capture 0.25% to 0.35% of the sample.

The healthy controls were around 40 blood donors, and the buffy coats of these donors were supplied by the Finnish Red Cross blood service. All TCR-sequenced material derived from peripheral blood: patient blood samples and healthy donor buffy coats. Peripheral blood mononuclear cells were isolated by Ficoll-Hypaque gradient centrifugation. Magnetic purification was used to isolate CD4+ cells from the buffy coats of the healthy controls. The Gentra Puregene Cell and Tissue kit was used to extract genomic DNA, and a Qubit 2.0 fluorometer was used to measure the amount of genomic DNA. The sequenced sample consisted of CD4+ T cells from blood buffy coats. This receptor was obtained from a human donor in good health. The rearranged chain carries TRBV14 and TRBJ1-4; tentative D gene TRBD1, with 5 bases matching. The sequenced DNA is TGTGCCAGCAGCCAATTGGGACCAAATGAAAAACTGTTTTTT. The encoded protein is CASSQLGPNEKLFF.